A selection of T cell receptor beta chains follows, all from one sample in a study of blood T cell repertoires in COVID-19. Sequenced by immunoSEQ multiplex PCR; TCRdb stores in-frame clones only, minus some. Counted here are approximately 260,000 clones, over 85% occurring once; the ten biggest clones make up about 2%. The sequencing sample was made of PBMCs or T cells enriched from blood (not recorded which). These receptors were collected from an older woman who had recovered from COVID-19. Both conserved end residues are part of each CDR3. A D gene is named only where the DNA matches it firmly. Clone size is not always given. Where it is, it says once, few, many or a class for expanded clones.

CDR3aa: CASHGPREEQYF
CDR3nt: TGTGCCAGTCACGGACCGCGGGAAGAGCAGTACTTC
abundance: few
d_gene: -
v_gene: TRBV28
len: 12
j_gene: TRBJ2-7

CDR3aa: CASITGSYNEQFF
CDR3nt: TGTGCCAGCATCACCGGCTCCTACAATGAGCAGTTCTTC
abundance: -
d_gene: -
v_gene: TRBV28
len: 13
j_gene: TRBJ2-1

CDR3aa: CASSSSGNEQFF
CDR3nt: TGTGCCAGTAGCTCTTCAGGCAATGAGCAGTTCTTC
abundance: -
d_gene: -
v_gene: TRBV19
len: 12
j_gene: TRBJ2-1

CDR3aa: CASSELAKQYF
CDR3nt: TGTGCCAGCAGCGAACTAGCGAAGCAGTACTTC
abundance: -
d_gene: TRBD2
v_gene: TRBV13
len: 11
j_gene: TRBJ2-7

CDR3aa: CASSDGQGVGYEQYF
CDR3nt: TGTGCCAGCAGTGACGGACAGGGAGTAGGCTACGAGCAGTACTTC
abundance: -
d_gene: TRBD1
v_gene: TRBV2
len: 15
j_gene: TRBJ2-7

CDR3aa: CASIGPGLAGGHNEQFF
CDR3nt: TGTGCCAGCATCGGTCCCGGGCTAGCGGGGGGGCACAATGAGCAGTTCTTC
abundance: once
d_gene: TRBD2
v_gene: TRBV11-2
len: 17
j_gene: TRBJ2-1

CDR3aa: CASRATGIPEAFF
CDR3nt: TGTGCCAGCAGGGCGACAGGAATCCCTGAAGCTTTCTTT
abundance: -
d_gene: -
v_gene: TRBV2
len: 13
j_gene: TRBJ1-1

CDR3aa: CASSGEGASRRNQPQHF
CDR3nt: TGTGCCAGCAGTGGCGAGGGGGCCAGTAGGCGCAATCAGCCCCAGCATTTT
abundance: once
d_gene: TRBD1
v_gene: TRBV6-1
len: 17
j_gene: TRBJ1-5

CDR3aa: CASSPRGKAFF
CDR3nt: TGTGCCAGCAGTCCCAGGGGAAAAGCTTTCTTT
abundance: -
d_gene: -
v_gene: TRBV12-3/TRBV12-4
len: 11
j_gene: TRBJ1-1

CDR3aa: CASSLRGSSYNSPLHF
CDR3nt: TGTGCCAGCAGCTTAAGAGGGAGCTCCTATAATTCACCCCTCCACTTT
abundance: -
d_gene: -
v_gene: TRBV7-9
len: 16
j_gene: TRBJ1-6

CDR3aa: CASSLVAGMENEQFF
CDR3nt: TGCGCCAGCAGCTTGGTAGCGGGAATGGAGAATGAGCAGTTCTTC
abundance: -
d_gene: TRBD2
v_gene: TRBV5-1
len: 15
j_gene: TRBJ2-1

CDR3aa: CASSVGIVAGSTDTQYF
CDR3nt: TGTGCCAGCAGCGTAGGAATCGTAGCGGGAAGCACAGATACGCAGTATTTT
abundance: -
d_gene: TRBD2
v_gene: TRBV9
len: 17
j_gene: TRBJ2-3

CDR3aa: CASSATSREQYF
CDR3nt: TGTGCCAGCAGCGCGACTAGCCGCGAGCAGTACTTC
abundance: -
d_gene: TRBD2
v_gene: TRBV7-2
len: 12
j_gene: TRBJ2-7

CDR3aa: CASSKPLDSLDTQYF
CDR3nt: TGCGCCAGCAGCAAACCGTTGGACAGTTTAGATACGCAGTATTTT
abundance: -
d_gene: -
v_gene: TRBV5-1
len: 15
j_gene: TRBJ2-3

CDR3aa: CASTETGTGRRSYEQYF
CDR3nt: TGTGCCAGCACCGAAACCGGGACAGGGAGAAGATCCTACGAGCAGTACTTC
abundance: -
d_gene: TRBD1
v_gene: TRBV28
len: 17
j_gene: TRBJ2-7

CDR3aa: CASTPGTGWSEQFF
CDR3nt: TGCGCCAGCACTCCCGGGACAGGGTGGAGTGAGCAGTTCTTC
abundance: -
d_gene: TRBD1
v_gene: TRBV5-1
len: 14
j_gene: TRBJ2-1

CDR3aa: CASSLAGTSEETQYF
CDR3nt: TGCGCCAGCAGCCTAGCCGGGACTAGTGAGGAGACCCAGTACTTC
abundance: -
d_gene: TRBD2
v_gene: TRBV5-1
len: 15
j_gene: TRBJ2-5

CDR3aa: CASSGQGVNQPQHF
CDR3nt: TGTGCCAGCAGCGGACAGGGCGTCAATCAGCCCCAGCATTTT
abundance: -
d_gene: TRBD1
v_gene: TRBV2
len: 14
j_gene: TRBJ1-5

CDR3aa: CASSQDVAAYEQYF
CDR3nt: TGTGCCAGCAGCCAAGACGTGGCGGCCTACGAGCAGTACTTC
abundance: -
d_gene: -
v_gene: TRBV3-1/TRBV3-2
len: 14
j_gene: TRBJ2-7

CDR3aa: CASGLGQREAFF
CDR3nt: TGTGCTAGTGGTTTGGGGCAGCGTGAAGCTTTCTTT
abundance: -
d_gene: -
v_gene: TRBV12-5
len: 12
j_gene: TRBJ1-1

CDR3aa: CATSYWAGTSNNEQFF
CDR3nt: TGTGCCACCTCTTATTGGGCCGGGACATCAAACAATGAGCAGTTCTTC
abundance: -
d_gene: -
v_gene: TRBV7-9
len: 16
j_gene: TRBJ2-1

CDR3aa: CASSLGSDAGSYEQYF
CDR3nt: TGTGCTAGCAGCTTAGGGTCAGATGCTGGTTCCTACGAGCAGTACTTC
abundance: -
d_gene: -
v_gene: TRBV7-7
len: 16
j_gene: TRBJ2-7

CDR3aa: CASSITVGKKAFF
CDR3nt: TGTGCCAGTAGTATAACGGTCGGGAAGAAAGCTTTCTTT
abundance: few
d_gene: -
v_gene: TRBV19
len: 13
j_gene: TRBJ1-1

CDR3aa: CSTVRTGGINQPQHF
CDR3nt: TGCAGCACCGTAAGGACAGGGGGCATCAATCAGCCCCAGCATTTT
abundance: -
d_gene: TRBD1
v_gene: TRBV29-1
len: 15
j_gene: TRBJ1-5

CDR3aa: CASSLAVSAGSIEKLFF
CDR3nt: TGCGCCAGCAGCTTGGCTGTCAGCGCCGGATCGATTGAAAAACTGTTTTTT
abundance: -
d_gene: -
v_gene: TRBV5-1
len: 17
j_gene: TRBJ1-4

CDR3aa: CASTTTGRAFF
CDR3nt: TGTGCCAGTACCACGACAGGGAGGGCTTTCTTT
abundance: -
d_gene: TRBD1
v_gene: TRBV19
len: 11
j_gene: TRBJ1-1

CDR3aa: CAWTGTANVGELFF
CDR3nt: TGTGCCTGGACTGGGACAGCAAACGTCGGGGAGCTGTTTTTT
abundance: -
d_gene: TRBD1
v_gene: TRBV30
len: 14
j_gene: TRBJ2-2

CDR3aa: CASSWEGTGVSYEQYF
CDR3nt: TGTGCCAGCAGCTGGGAAGGGACAGGGGTCTCGTACGAGCAGTACTTC
abundance: -
d_gene: TRBD1
v_gene: TRBV11-3
len: 16
j_gene: TRBJ2-7

CDR3aa: CASTMGQLYSPLHF
CDR3nt: TGTGCCAGCACCATGGGACAGCTGTATTCACCCCTCCACTTT
abundance: -
d_gene: TRBD1
v_gene: TRBV6-5
len: 14
j_gene: TRBJ1-6

CDR3aa: CASNQYRGVSYEQYF
CDR3nt: TGTGCCAGCAATCAGTATAGGGGCGTCTCCTACGAGCAGTACTTC
abundance: -
d_gene: -
v_gene: TRBV6-6
len: 15
j_gene: TRBJ2-7

CDR3aa: CASSPSSSRGEKLFF
CDR3nt: TGCGCCAGCAGCCCTTCATCCTCCAGAGGAGAAAAACTGTTTTTT
abundance: -
d_gene: -
v_gene: TRBV5-1
len: 15
j_gene: TRBJ1-4

CDR3aa: CASSLGGNEGYTF
CDR3nt: TGTGCCAGCAGCTTGGGAGGGAACGAGGGCTACACCTTC
abundance: -
d_gene: -
v_gene: TRBV7-3
len: 13
j_gene: TRBJ1-2

CDR3aa: CASSIVAGRAGGGTGELFF
CDR3nt: TGTGCCAGTAGTATAGTAGCGGGGCGAGCGGGGGGCGGAACCGGGGAGCTGTTTTTT
abundance: -
d_gene: TRBD2
v_gene: TRBV19
len: 19
j_gene: TRBJ2-2

CDR3aa: CASSIGTGNYGYTF
CDR3nt: TGTGCCAGTAGTATCGGGACAGGGAACTATGGCTACACCTTC
abundance: once
d_gene: TRBD1
v_gene: TRBV19
len: 14
j_gene: TRBJ1-2

CDR3aa: CASSLPGGGYEQYF
CDR3nt: TGTGCCAGCAGCCTTCCGGGGGGCGGCTACGAGCAGTACTTC
abundance: -
d_gene: -
v_gene: TRBV2
len: 14
j_gene: TRBJ2-7

CDR3aa: CASSLRQNTEAFF
CDR3nt: TGTGCCAGCAGCCTCAGACAGAACACTGAAGCTTTCTTT
abundance: -
d_gene: -
v_gene: TRBV3-1/TRBV3-2
len: 13
j_gene: TRBJ1-1

CDR3aa: CATHPGRVDGYTF
CDR3nt: TGTGCCACTCACCCCGGGAGAGTCGACGGCTACACCTTC
abundance: -
d_gene: -
v_gene: TRBV28
len: 13
j_gene: TRBJ1-2

CDR3aa: CASSRASGSTYEQYF
CDR3nt: TGTGCCAGCAGTCGGGCTAGCGGGAGCACCTACGAGCAGTACTTC
abundance: -
d_gene: TRBD2
v_gene: TRBV5-5
len: 15
j_gene: TRBJ2-7

CDR3aa: CASSTGLAEGAYNEQFF
CDR3nt: TGTGCCAGCAGCACGGGACTAGCGGAGGGCGCCTACAATGAGCAGTTCTTC
abundance: -
d_gene: TRBD2
v_gene: TRBV4-2
len: 17
j_gene: TRBJ2-1

CDR3aa: CASSRTRDEQFF
CDR3nt: TGTGCCAGCAGCCGGACGCGGGATGAGCAGTTCTTC
abundance: few
d_gene: -
v_gene: TRBV3-1/TRBV3-2
len: 12
j_gene: TRBJ2-1

CDR3aa: CASSQGDWGYTF
CDR3nt: TGTGCCAGCAGTCAGGGGGATTGGGGCTACACCTTC
abundance: -
d_gene: TRBD1
v_gene: TRBV6-5
len: 12
j_gene: TRBJ1-2

CDR3aa: CASSTSGTVRETQYF
CDR3nt: TGCGCCAGCAGCACAAGCGGGACGGTTAGAGAGACCCAGTACTTC
abundance: -
d_gene: TRBD2
v_gene: TRBV5-1
len: 15
j_gene: TRBJ2-5

CDR3aa: CASNSRFYEQYF
CDR3nt: TGTGCCAGCAACTCCAGGTTCTACGAGCAGTACTTC
abundance: -
d_gene: -
v_gene: TRBV28
len: 12
j_gene: TRBJ2-7

CDR3aa: CAWSRGAGNEKLFF
CDR3nt: TGTGCCTGGAGTCGGGGGGCAGGGAATGAAAAACTGTTTTTT
abundance: -
d_gene: -
v_gene: TRBV30
len: 14
j_gene: TRBJ1-4

CDR3aa: CASSLRYLAGGLSDTQYF
CDR3nt: TGTGCCAGCAGCTTACGCTACCTAGCGGGAGGGTTATCAGATACGCAGTATTTT
abundance: -
d_gene: TRBD2
v_gene: TRBV7-6
len: 18
j_gene: TRBJ2-3